One T cell receptor beta chain is described in this entry. This record comes from a study of shared clonotypes between healthy human individuals. Study-wide context: A couple of female and a few male donors aged 18 to 49 were enrolled.

Here immunoSEQ multiplex PCR was the method, and the copy in TCRdb shows in-frame clones only, minus some. Here the sample spans approximately 92,000 clones, around 68% being singletons. The trim removed 0 bases at V and 13 bases at J, leaving 7 bases unmatched. CDR3 length: 13 residues. Germline lookup yields CDR1 SGHAT and CDR2 FQNNGV. The chain recombines TRBV11-2 with TRBJ2-7, with TRBD2 matching 9 bases. Sequencing was performed on memory CD8+ T cells sorted from blood. As to subset: CD45RO+ cells pooled with CCR7-negative TemRA cells. This TCR came from a man aged 25-45 years in good health. The CDR3 DNA is TGTGCCAGCAGCTTAGATGGTATAGCGGGAGATTACTTC. Encoded protein: CASSLDGIAGDYF.